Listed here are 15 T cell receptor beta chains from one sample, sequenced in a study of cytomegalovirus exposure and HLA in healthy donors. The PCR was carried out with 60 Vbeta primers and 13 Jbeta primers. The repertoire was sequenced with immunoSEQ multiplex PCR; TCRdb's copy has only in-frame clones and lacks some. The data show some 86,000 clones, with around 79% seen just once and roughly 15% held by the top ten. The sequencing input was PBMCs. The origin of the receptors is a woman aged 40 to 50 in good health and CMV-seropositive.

CDR3 nucleotide sequence: TGTGCCAGCAGTGAAGTGGCCATGTCCAATCAGCCCCAGCATTTT. Translating gives CASSEVAMSNQPQHF. The chain joins TRBV2 to TRBJ1-5; D is ambiguous. Germline CDR1 is SNHLY and CDR2 is FYNNEI. The V end lost 1 base, the J end lost 3 bases, and 10 bases lay between the germline ends. This CDR3 has 15 residues.

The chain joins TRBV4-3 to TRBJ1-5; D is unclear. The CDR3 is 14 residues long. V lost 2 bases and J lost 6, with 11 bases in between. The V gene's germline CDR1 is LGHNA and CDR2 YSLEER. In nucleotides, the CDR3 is TGCGCCAGCAGCCAATTTTTGGGAGGTCAGCCCCAGCATTTT. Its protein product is CASSQFLGGQPQHF.

Here the CDR3 reads CASRESTGPYGYTF. The DNA for the CDR3 is TGTGCCAGCAGGGAATCCACAGGGCCCTATGGCTACACCTTC. This sequence joins TRBV28 and TRBJ1-2; TRBD1 is a possible D gene (6 bases). V shed 6 bases and J shed 4 bases, with 15 bases lying between them. The CDR3 is 14 residues long. Germline assignment: CDR1 MDHEN and CDR2 SYDVKM.

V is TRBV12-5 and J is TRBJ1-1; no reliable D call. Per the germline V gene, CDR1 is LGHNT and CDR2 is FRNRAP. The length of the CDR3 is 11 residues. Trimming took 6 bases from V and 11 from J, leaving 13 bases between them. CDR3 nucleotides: TGTGCTAGTGGGCCAGGTGTCGTCGCTTTCTTT. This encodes CASGPGVVAFF.

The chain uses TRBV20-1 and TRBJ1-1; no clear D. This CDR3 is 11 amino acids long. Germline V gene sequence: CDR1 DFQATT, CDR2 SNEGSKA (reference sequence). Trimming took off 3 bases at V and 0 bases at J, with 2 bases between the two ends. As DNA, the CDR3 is TGCAGTGCTAGTATGAACACTGAAGCTTTCTTT. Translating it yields CSASMNTEAFF.

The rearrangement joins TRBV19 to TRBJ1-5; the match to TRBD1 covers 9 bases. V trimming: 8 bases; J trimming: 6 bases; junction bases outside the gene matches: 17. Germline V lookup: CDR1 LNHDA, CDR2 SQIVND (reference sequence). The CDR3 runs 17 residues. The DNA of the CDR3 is TGTGCCAGTGTGGGGACAGGGCGGTCATTGACTCCTCAGCCCCAGCATTTT. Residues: CASVGTGRSLTPQPQHF.

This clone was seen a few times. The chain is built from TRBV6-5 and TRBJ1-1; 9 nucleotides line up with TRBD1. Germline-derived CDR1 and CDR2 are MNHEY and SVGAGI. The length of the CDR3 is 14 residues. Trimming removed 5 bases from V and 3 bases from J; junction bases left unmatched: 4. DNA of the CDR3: TGTGCCAGCAGTAGCCGGGACAGGGACACTGAAGCTTTCTTT. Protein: CASSSRDRDTEAFF.

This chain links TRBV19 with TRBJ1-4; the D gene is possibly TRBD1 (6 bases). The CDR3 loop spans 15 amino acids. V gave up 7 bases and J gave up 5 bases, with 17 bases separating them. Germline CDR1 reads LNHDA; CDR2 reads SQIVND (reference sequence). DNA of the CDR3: TGTGCCAGTACCAGGAGGACAGAGAGCAATGAAAAACTGTTTTTT. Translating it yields CASTRRTESNEKLFF.

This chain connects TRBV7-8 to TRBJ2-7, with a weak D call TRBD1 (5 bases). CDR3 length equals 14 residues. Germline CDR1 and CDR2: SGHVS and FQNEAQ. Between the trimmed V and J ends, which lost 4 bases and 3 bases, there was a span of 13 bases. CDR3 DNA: TGTGCCAGCAGCTCCCGTGGCAGGGACTACGAGCAGTACTTC. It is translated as CASSSRGRDYEQYF.

CDR3 sequence reads: CARSFQNTEAFF. CDR3 nucleotide sequence: TGTGCCAGAAGCTTTCAGAACACTGAAGCTTTCTTT. The chain combines TRBV5-3 with TRBJ1-1; no reliable D call. TRBV5-3 is assigned to the ORF class and has an uncertain function. CDR3 length equals 12 residues. Trimming removed 2 bases at V and 1 base at J, with 3 bases between.

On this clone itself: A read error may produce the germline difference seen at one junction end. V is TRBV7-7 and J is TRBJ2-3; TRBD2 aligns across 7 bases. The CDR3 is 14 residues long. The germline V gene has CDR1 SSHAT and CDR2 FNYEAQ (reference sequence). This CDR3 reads CASSPAGSTDTQYF. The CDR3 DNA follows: TGTGCTAGCAGCCCAGCGGGGAGCACAGATACGCAGTATTTT.

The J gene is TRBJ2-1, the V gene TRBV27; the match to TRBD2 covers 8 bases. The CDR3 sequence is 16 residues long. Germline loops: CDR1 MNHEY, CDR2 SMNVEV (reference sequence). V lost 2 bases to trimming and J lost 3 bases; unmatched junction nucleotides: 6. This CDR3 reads CASSLGLAGLYNEQFF. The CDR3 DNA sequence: TGTGCCAGCAGTTTAGGGCTAGCGGGCCTCTACAATGAGCAGTTCTTC.

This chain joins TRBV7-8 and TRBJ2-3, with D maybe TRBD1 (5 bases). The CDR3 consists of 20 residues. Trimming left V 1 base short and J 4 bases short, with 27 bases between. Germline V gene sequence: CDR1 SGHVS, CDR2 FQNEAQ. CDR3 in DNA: TGTGCCAGCAGCTTAGGTAACGTATGGAGTCTCAGGGCAGCTGCAGATACGCAGTATTTT. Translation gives CASSLGNVWSLRAAADTQYF.

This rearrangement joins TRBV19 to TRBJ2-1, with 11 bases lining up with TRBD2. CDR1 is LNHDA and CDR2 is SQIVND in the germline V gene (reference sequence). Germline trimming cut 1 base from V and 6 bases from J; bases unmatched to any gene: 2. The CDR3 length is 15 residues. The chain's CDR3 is CASSIGLAGPNEQFF. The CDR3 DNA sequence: TGTGCCAGTAGTATAGGACTAGCGGGGCCCAATGAGCAGTTCTTC.

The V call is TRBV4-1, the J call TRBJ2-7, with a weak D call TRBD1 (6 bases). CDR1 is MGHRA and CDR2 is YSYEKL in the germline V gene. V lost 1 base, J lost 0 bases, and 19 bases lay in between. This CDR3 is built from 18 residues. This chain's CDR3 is CASSQGGLGGKNSYEQYF. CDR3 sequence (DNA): TGCGCCAGCAGCCAAGGGGGCTTAGGGGGAAAAAACTCCTACGAGCAGTACTTC.